This paragraph reports one TCR beta chain. The antigen is unknown. The data were obtained in a study of OX40 agonist ivuxolimab in advanced cancers. Across the whole study: At doses from 0.01 to 10 mg/kg, patients were given intravenous ivuxolimab every 2 weeks.

Per the germline V gene, CDR1 is LNHDA and CDR2 is SQIVND (reference sequence). V was clipped by 7 bases and J by 9 bases, with 13 bases between them. This CDR3 contains 12 residues. The table came from immunoSEQ multiplex PCR; TCRdb's copy has only in-frame clones and leaves some out. The sample includes roughly 53,000 clones, 80% to 90% of them seen just once. Whole-study results and caveats: At 0.1 to 3.0 mg/kg, clonal expansion of CD4+ and CD8+ blood T cells had occurred by week 6. Antigen specificity was not determined for the expanded peripheral T cells. Among the lowest peripheral clonal expansion occurred in 0.1-3.0 mg/kg partial responders.

The input for sequencing was CD4+ or CD8+ T cells sorted from blood, taken in a trial of the OX40 agonist ivuxolimab. The rearrangement joins TRBV19 to TRBJ2-4; D may correspond to TRBD1 or TRBD2 (5 bases each). This clonotype was obtained from an adult with an advanced solid tumor such as melanoma, head and neck, liver or kidney cancer. The CDR3 bases are TGTGCCAGTAATCGAGGGGAGAGCATTCAGTACTTC. Its protein product is CASNRGESIQYF. The variable domain in full, with the rest retrieved from reference TRBV19 and TRBJ2-4, is DGGITQSPKYLFRKEGQNVTLSCEQNLNHDAMYWYRQDPGQGLRLIYYSQIVNDFQKGDIAEGYSVSREKKESFPLTVTSAQKNPTAFYLCASNRGESIQYFGAGTRLSVL.